These 27 T cell receptor beta chains were all obtained from the same sample, sequenced in a study of cytomegalovirus exposure and HLA in healthy donors. PCR employed 60 Vbeta and 13 Jbeta primers. The protocol was immunoSEQ multiplex PCR, while the TCRdb copy is restricted to in-frame clones and leaves out a portion. Of about 110,000 clones in the sample, approximately 81% are singletons; the top ten hold roughly 2.3%. The material sequenced was PBMCs. These TCRs come from a woman in her twenties or thirties in good health and CMV-seronegative.

This chain's CDR3 is CASSGRVFMSYEQYF. In nucleotides, the CDR3 is TGTGCCAGCAGCGGCAGGGTATTCATGTCCTACGAGCAGTACTTC. The rearrangement links TRBV5-6 to TRBJ2-7, with D possibly being TRBD1 (5 bases). CDR1 and CDR2 from the germline V gene are SGHDT and YYEEEE. The CDR3 contains 15 residues. The V end lost 4 bases, the J end lost 1 base, and 15 bases lay between the germline ends.

This clone came up a few times. V gene TRBV18 combines with J gene TRBJ2-3; D possibly corresponds to TRBD2 (6 bases). Trimming stripped 2 bases from V and 1 base from J, with 13 bases between. CDR3 length equals 16 residues. Germline-derived CDR1 and CDR2 are KGHSH and LQKENI. This CDR3 is CASSPIRPSGTDTQYF. CDR3 sequence (DNA): TGTGCCAGCTCACCAATTCGTCCTAGCGGCACAGATACGCAGTATTTT.

The chain joins TRBV29-1 to TRBJ2-1, with 8 bases aligning to TRBD2. From germline, CDR1 is SQVTM and CDR2 ANQGSEA. The V segment lost 7 bases and the J segment 6 bases; nucleotides outside the gene matches: 8. The CDR3 has 13 amino acids. Here the CDR3 reads CSAGGASFNEQFF. CDR3 sequence (DNA): TGCAGCGCCGGGGGGGCTAGCTTCAATGAGCAGTTCTTC.

V usage is TRBV6-5 and J usage is TRBJ2-7, with 7 bases that match TRBD2. Trimming at V came to 0 bases and at J to 0 bases, leaving 5 bases not matched to a gene. There are 16 residues in the CDR3. CDR1 MNHEY and CDR2 SVGAGI come from the germline V gene. The CDR3 bases are TGTGCCAGCAGTTACTCGAGACTAGCAGACTCCTACGAGCAGTACTTC. Translated, it gives CASSYSRLADSYEQYF.

This clone was picked up one time. The CDR3 is CASSQDSGFNEKLFF. As DNA, the CDR3 is TGCGCCAGCAGCCAAGACTCAGGCTTTAATGAAAAACTGTTTTTT. The chain recombines TRBV4-3 with TRBJ1-4; no firm D call. There are 15 residues in the CDR3. Trimming took off 0 bases at V and 4 bases at J, with 9 bases between the two ends. Germline lookup yields CDR1 LGHNA and CDR2 YSLEER.

As for this clone: At one of its ends the junction is not consistent with the germline gene, which may arise from a read error. V and J are TRBV6-5 and TRBJ2-5, with a weak D call TRBD2 (6 bases). Germline V CDR1 and CDR2: MNHEY, SVGAGI. The CDR3 length is 14 residues. The DNA for the CDR3 is TGTGCCACCCGTCGGGGGATTATACAAGGGACCCAGTACTTC. It specifies CATRRGIIQGTQYF.

The J gene is TRBJ2-2, the V gene TRBV5-1; a possible D gene is TRBD1 (5 bases). The germline V gene has CDR1 SGHRS and CDR2 YFSETQ. This CDR3 is built from 15 residues. V shed 7 bases and J shed 2 bases, with 15 bases lying between them. CDR3 sequence reads: CASGKQAINTGELFF. DNA of the CDR3: TGCGCCAGCGGGAAACAGGCCATCAACACCGGGGAGCTGTTTTTT.

On this clone: One junction end disagrees with the germline gene, perhaps due to a read error. The chain joins TRBV6-8 to TRBJ1-4; D perhaps matches TRBD1 (5 bases). The CDR3 loop spans 12 amino acids. Germline V lookup: CDR1 MNHGY, CDR2 SAAAGT. The CDR3 DNA reads TGTGCCAGCACCCTACATGTGGGGCAACCGGATTTT. Its translation: CASTLHVGQPDF.

This clone was seen a handful of times. The gene calls are TRBV11-2 and TRBJ2-1, with 9 bases lining up with TRBD2. This CDR3 comprises 12 residues. Germline CDR1 SGHAT, CDR2 FQNNGV. Trimming cost V 4 bases and J 16 bases; bases outside gene matches: 8. The CDR3 bases are TGTGCCAGCAGCTCGTATAGCGGGAGCTCTTTCTTC. Its translation is CASSSYSGSSFF.

This clone was counted a few times. The chain links TRBV7-9 to TRBJ2-3; D is possibly TRBD1 (6 bases). Germline V gene data show CDR1 as SEHNR and CDR2 as FQNEAQ (reference sequence). CDR3 length: 15 residues. V gave up 5 bases and J gave up 0 bases, with 12 bases separating them. The CDR3: CASSIYRESTDTQYF. The CDR3, as DNA: TGTGCCAGCAGCATTTACAGGGAAAGCACAGATACGCAGTATTTT.

The CDR3 DNA follows: TGCGCCAGCACTTCTAGCAGCTCCACAGATACGCAGTATTTT. Translated: CASTSSSSTDTQYF. The chain links TRBV5-1 to TRBJ2-3; TRBD2 is a possible D gene (5 bases). Trimming pared 6 bases from V and 2 bases from J, leaving 13 bases between. The length of the CDR3 is 14 residues. CDR1 and CDR2 (germline): SGHRS, YFSETQ.

This chain connects TRBV19 to TRBJ1-3; perhaps TRBD1 as D (5 bases). The CDR3 sequence is 12 residues long. Germline V gene sequence: CDR1 LNHDA, CDR2 SQIVND (reference sequence). The germline V and J ends were trimmed by 5 bases and 10 bases, with 12 bases remaining between them. The CDR3 loop is CASSPGGPTIYF. As DNA, the CDR3 is TGTGCCAGTAGTCCCGGGGGTCCAACCATATATTTT.

The rearrangement links TRBV29-1 to TRBJ1-2, with D perhaps TRBD1 (5 bases). This CDR3 has 14 residues. V was shortened by 4 bases and J by 5 bases, with 17 bases between the two germline ends. Germline CDR1 reads SQVTM; CDR2 reads ANQGSEA. The CDR3, as DNA: TGCAGCGTTGCAGGCTTTCAGACAGCTTATGGCTACACCTTC. It codes for CSVAGFQTAYGYTF. Looking up the rest from reference TRBV29-1 and TRBJ1-2 gives the full variable domain: SAVISQKPSRDICQRGTSLTIQCQVDSQVTMMFWYRQQPGQSLTLIATANQGSEATYESGFVIDKFPISRPNLTFSTLTVSNMSPEDSSIYLCSVAGFQTAYGYTFGSGTRLTVV.

J is TRBJ2-3 and V is TRBV9; tentative D call: TRBD1 (5 bases). The CDR3 sequence is 16 residues long. V was shortened by 3 bases and J by 0 bases, with 14 bases between the two germline ends. Germline V gene data show CDR1 as SGDLS and CDR2 as YYNGEE. The CDR3 coding sequence is TGTGCCAGCAGCGGCAGGGTCCCCTCTAGCACAGATACGCAGTATTTT. It translates to CASSGRVPSSTDTQYF.

This rearrangement joins TRBV25-1 to TRBJ2-5, with D maybe TRBD1 (5 bases). From germline, CDR1 is MGHDK and CDR2 SYGVNS. The CDR3 sequence is 14 residues long. V dropped 0 bases and J dropped 5 bases, with 10 bases sitting between them. CDR3 region: CASSEYQGSETQYF. Here the CDR3 DNA reads TGTGCCAGCAGTGAATATCAGGGATCGGAGACCCAGTACTTC. The variable domain in full, with the rest retrieved from reference TRBV25-1 and TRBJ2-5, is EADIYQTPRYLVIGTGKKITLECSQTMGHDKMYWYQQDPGMELHLIHYSYGVNSTEKGDLSSESTVSRIRTEHFPLTLESARPSHTSQYLCASSEYQGSETQYFGPGTRLLVL.

As concerns this clone: Other nucleotide sequences in the sample specify the same CDR3. The rearrangement uses TRBV9 and TRBJ2-3; the D is unclear. V gave up 0 bases and J gave up 0 bases, with 5 bases separating them. The V gene's germline CDR1 is SGDLS and CDR2 YYNGEE. The length of the CDR3 is 14 residues. CDR3 sequence (DNA): TGTGCCAGCAGCGTAGTAGCTAGCACAGATACGCAGTATTTT. Amino acid sequence: CASSVVASTDTQYF.

The V gene is TRBV29-1, the J gene TRBJ1-1; D gene unclear. The germline V gene has CDR1 SQVTM and CDR2 ANQGSEA. The CDR3 consists of 14 residues. Trimming stripped 4 bases from V and 0 bases from J, with 12 bases between. The CDR3 here is CSVVGSNLNTEAFF. The CDR3 DNA reads as TGCAGCGTTGTGGGCAGCAACCTGAACACTGAAGCTTTCTTT.

V and J are TRBV9 and TRBJ2-3; 9 nucleotides agree with TRBD2. Germline lookup yields CDR1 SGDLS and CDR2 YYNGEE. CDR3 size: 15 residues. With 0 bases clipped from V and 6 bases from J, the junction kept 5 bases outside the gene matches. The CDR3 spells CASSVVLSGRDTQYF. The DNA of the CDR3 is TGTGCCAGCAGCGTAGTACTAAGCGGGAGGGATACGCAGTATTTT.

The chain has TRBV5-6 and TRBJ2-3; D possibly corresponds to TRBD2 (6 bases). The CDR3 totals 16 residues. Germline-derived CDR1 and CDR2 are SGHDT and YYEEEE. Trimming stripped 0 bases from V and 0 bases from J, with 11 bases between. The CDR3 bases are TGTGCCAGCAGCTTGGGGCTAGCGACTAGCACAGATACGCAGTATTTT. Its protein is CASSLGLATSTDTQYF.

This clone has just one count. CDR3 sequence: CASSIGPNEQYF. Written as DNA, the CDR3 is TGTGCCAGTAGTATAGGGCCGAACGAGCAGTACTTC. The V gene is TRBV19, the J gene TRBJ2-7; no clear D. The germline CDR1 and CDR2 sequences are LNHDA and SQIVND (reference sequence). V was shortened by 1 base and J by 5 bases, with 6 bases between the two germline ends. The CDR3 is made up of 12 amino acids. Together with reference TRBV19 and TRBJ2-7, the CDR3 gives the full variable domain: DGGITQSPKYLFRKEGQNVTLSCEQNLNHDAMYWYRQDPGQGLRLIYYSQIVNDFQKGDIAEGYSVSREKKESFPLTVTSAQKNPTAFYLCASSIGPNEQYFGPGTRLTVT.

The chain is built from TRBV9 and TRBJ2-3; D remains ambiguous. This CDR3 region has 17 residues. CDR1 is SGDLS and CDR2 is YYNGEE in the germline V gene. The V gene lost 0 bases and the J gene lost 1 base, with 15 bases spanning the gap. CDR3 region: CASSVAPARFGTDTQYF. The CDR3 bases are TGTGCCAGCAGCGTAGCCCCCGCTAGGTTCGGCACAGATACGCAGTATTTT.

The genes are TRBV27 and TRBJ1-2, with a possible D match to TRBD1 (5 bases). Germline assignment: CDR1 MNHEY and CDR2 SMNVEV (reference sequence). Trimming shortened V by 5 bases and J by 2 bases, and 9 bases separated the two germline ends. The CDR3 is 13 residues long. In nucleotides, the CDR3 is TGTGCCAGCAGTCCGACAGAGAACTATGGCTACACCTTC. The encoded protein is CASSPTENYGYTF.

The chain couples TRBV28 to TRBJ2-1; TRBD1 aligns across 9 bases. CDR1 and CDR2 from the germline V gene are MDHEN and SYDVKM. V was pared by 6 bases and J by 6 bases, with 9 bases of the junction left unmatched. This CDR3 contains 15 residues. The CDR3 DNA follows: TGTGCCAGCAGCCCTCCGGGACAGGGCTCCAATGAGCAGTTCTTC. This sequence encodes CASSPPGQGSNEQFF.

V and J are TRBV28 and TRBJ1-5; 10 bases agree with TRBD1. The J segment lost 7 bases and the V segment lost 5 bases, leaving 11 bases of the junction unmatched. From germline, CDR1 is MDHEN and CDR2 SYDVKM. This CDR3 has 16 amino acids. Written as DNA, the CDR3 is TGTGCCAGCAGTCGGGACAGGGGATTAGGGGGACAGCCCCAGCATTTT. Its protein product is CASSRDRGLGGQPQHF.

This clone came up a few times. The chain links TRBV18 to TRBJ2-7; the match to TRBD2 covers 7 bases. CDR1 and CDR2 (germline): KGHSH, LQKENI. The CDR3 runs to 15 residues. V lost 4 bases and J lost 4; bases outside the gene matches: 10. The CDR3 sequence: CASSLMLGLEYEQYF. The CDR3 DNA reads as TGTGCCAGCTCACTAATGCTCGGACTAGAGTACGAGCAGTACTTC.

V is TRBV5-8 and J is TRBJ2-3; TRBD2 aligns across 11 bases. V lost 4 bases, J lost 5 bases, and 18 bases stayed unmatched. Germline V CDR1 and CDR2: SGHTS, YDEGEE. The CDR3 contains 19 residues. DNA for the CDR3: TGTGCCAGCAGCCTGGGACTAGCGGAGCCGTGGGTGAAACGAGATACGCAGTATTTT. It is translated as CASSLGLAEPWVKRDTQYF.

The chain combines TRBV27 with TRBJ2-3; a weak D match, TRBD2 (6 bases). Germline V CDR1 and CDR2: MNHEY, SMNVEV (reference sequence). Trimming took 3 bases from V and 3 from J, leaving 10 bases between them. The CDR3 runs 14 residues. The CDR3 spells CASSFEGGTDTQYF. CDR3 sequence (DNA): TGTGCCAGCAGTTTCGAGGGAGGAACAGATACGCAGTATTTT.